This passage covers 20 T cell receptor beta chains from one sample sequenced in a study of identical twins (dated by TCRdb to between 2015 and 2016). Library prep was done by 5' RACE. Sequencing was performed on an Illumina HiSeq 2000. TCRdb reworked the public reads: Q25 trimming with fastp, MiXCR clone assembly, productive beta chains retained. A single entry per CDR3 protein holds the most common genes and DNA from its merged rows. The sample table shows 200,000 to 300,000 distinct CDR3 sequences, and roughly 7% are seen once. The ten top clones hold roughly 3.6% of the sample. The data also belong to a second study, concerning yellow fever vaccine responses in identical twins.

Sequencing was carried out using memory (CD45RO+) T cells sorted from blood. This specimen's cell subset or site label, per the study, means: CD45RO+ enriched T cells. Receptors were obtained from a woman younger than 30 in good health.

This clonotype has more than one count but fewer than ten. V usage is TRBV6-1 and J usage is TRBJ1-1; D is undetermined. Deletions cut 4 bases from V and 4 bases from J, with 13 bases between. This CDR3 comprises 14 residues. CDR1 is MNHNS and CDR2 is SASEGT in the germline V gene. CDR3 sequence reads: CASSADWKSTEAFF. In DNA form, the CDR3 reads TGTGCCAGCAGTGCGGATTGGAAGTCCACTGAAGCTTTCTTT.

This clonotype was counted only a few times. The CDR3 spells CATSDLRGGFTDTQYF. The CDR3 nucleotides are TGTGCCACCAGTGATTTGAGGGGCGGATTCACAGATACGCAGTATTTT. This sequence joins TRBV24-1 and TRBJ2-3, with D possibly TRBD1 on 5 matching bases. The CDR3 sequence is 16 residues long. V was pared by 0 bases and J by 2 bases, with 11 bases between. Germline lookup yields CDR1 KGHDR and CDR2 SFDVKD.

The table lists this clonotype with many counts. The chain employs TRBV9 and TRBJ2-1, with 8 bases fitting TRBD2. From germline, CDR1 is SGDLS and CDR2 YYNGEE. V lost 3 bases, J lost 3 bases, and 8 bases stayed unmatched. The CDR3 totals 16 residues. CDR3 sequence: CASSARAGELYNEQFF. The CDR3 region has the DNA TGTGCCAGCAGCGCCCGAGCGGGGGAGCTCTACAATGAGCAGTTCTTC.

The chain combines TRBV5-1 with TRBJ2-6; 9 bases match TRBD2. V was clipped by 0 bases and J by 1 base; unmatched bases: 11. The CDR3 length is 20 residues. Germline assignment: CDR1 SGHRS and CDR2 YFSETQ. The CDR3 loop reads CASSLVVAGASGSGANVLTF. The CDR3, as DNA: TGCGCCAGCAGCTTGGTGGTAGCGGGAGCGTCGGGATCTGGGGCCAACGTCCTGACTTTC.

This clonotype appeared a few times. The rearrangement uses TRBV20-1 and TRBJ2-3; 8 positions match TRBD2. Germline V gene data show CDR1 as DFQATT and CDR2 as SNEGSKA (reference sequence). CDR3 length: 19 residues. The V gene end was trimmed by 0 bases and the J gene end by 5 bases; junction bases not matched to a gene: 19. DNA for the CDR3: TGCAGTGCTAGAGATCAGTCGCTTCGTGGCGGGGGGTCTATAGATACGCAGTATTTT. Residues: CSARDQSLRGGGSIDTQYF.

The CDR3 bases are TGTGCCAGCAGCTGGGGGGTAGCGGGAGCCACCGGGGAGCTGTTTTTT. It encodes CASSWGVAGATGELFF. This rearrangement joins TRBV7-3 to TRBJ2-2; TRBD2 matches at 9 bases. V shed 4 bases, J shed 4 bases, and the junction held 7 bases outside the gene matches. Germline lookup yields CDR1 SGHTA and CDR2 FQGTGA. CDR3 length equals 16 residues.

This clonotype was counted only a few times. The junction shows a germline mismatch at one end, possibly a read error. The chain's CDR3 is CAIRKQANAGELFF. The DNA of the CDR3 is TGTGCCATCAGGAAACAGGCGAACGCCGGGGAGCTGTTTTTT. This chain uses TRBV10-3 with TRBJ2-2, with D possibly TRBD1 on 5 matching bases. Germline loops: CDR1 ENHRY, CDR2 SYGVKD. The CDR3 is 14 amino acids.

This clonotype was found a few times. The V and J genes are TRBV15 and TRBJ2-1; possibly TRBD2 for D (5 bases). V lost 5 bases to trimming and J lost 8 bases, with 22 bases between them. Germline values: CDR1 LNHNV, CDR2 YYDKDF (reference sequence). This CDR3 region has 16 residues. CDR3 loop: CATSPPRAGYGDEQFF. The CDR3 nucleotides read TGTGCCACCAGCCCTCCCCGGGCCGGGTACGGGGATGAGCAGTTCTTC.

This clonotype was observed many times. The rearrangement links TRBV7-9 to TRBJ2-3, with unresolved D. V was pared by 1 base and J by 2 bases, with 7 bases between. The CDR3 contains 14 residues. Per the germline V gene, CDR1 is SEHNR and CDR2 is FQNEAQ (reference sequence). The CDR3, as DNA: TGTGCCAGCAGCTTAGAGGGCTACACAGATACGCAGTATTTT. Translating gives CASSLEGYTDTQYF.

In this sample, this clonotype turned up many times. The chain employs TRBV5-1 and TRBJ1-1; 8 bases line up with TRBD1. The CDR3 consists of 16 residues. The V and J ends lost 4 bases and 0 bases, in that order; junction bases with no gene match: 8. Germline assignment: CDR1 SGHRS and CDR2 YFSETQ. For the CDR3, the DNA is TGCGCCAGCAGCCCCAGACAGGGGCCTTTGAACACTGAAGCTTTCTTT. Translating it yields CASSPRQGPLNTEAFF. The full variable domain, in which reference TRBV5-1 and TRBJ1-1 provide the parts outside the CDR3, is KAGVTQTPRYLIKTRGQQVTLSCSPISGHRSVSWYQQTPGQGLQFLFEYFSETQRNKGNFPGRFSGRQFSNSRSEMNVSTLELGDSALYLCASSPRQGPLNTEAFFGQGTRLTVV.

This clonotype was picked up a small number of times. The chain employs TRBV27 and TRBJ2-5; no firm D call. Germline V gene sequence: CDR1 MNHEY, CDR2 SMNVEV (reference sequence). V was trimmed by 2 bases and J by 5 bases, leaving 15 bases between them. The CDR3 sequence is 15 residues long. DNA for the CDR3: TGTGCCAGCAGTTTAAGTAAGCATCCCTCGGAGACCCAGTACTTC. Residues: CASSLSKHPSETQYF.

V gene TRBV5-8 combines with J gene TRBJ2-5, with D uncertain. CDR1 and CDR2 from the germline V gene are SGHTS and YDEGEE. The V end was cut by 4 bases, the J end by 5 bases, with 12 bases between. CDR3 length equals 13 residues. As DNA, the CDR3 is TGTGCCAGCAGCCGAGCTTACGGGGAGACCCAGTACTTC. It yields the protein CASSRAYGETQYF. Complete variable domain (other parts from reference TRBV5-8 and TRBJ2-5): EAGVTQSPTHLIKTRGQQATLRCSPISGHTSVYWYQQALGLGLQFLLWYDEGEERNRGNFPPRFSGRQFPNYSSELNVNALELEDSALYLCASSRAYGETQYFGPGTRLLVL.

This clonotype has only a few counts. The chain couples TRBV28 to TRBJ2-5; D may be TRBD2 (6 bases). The CDR3 has 14 residues. Between the trimmed V and J ends, which lost 8 bases and 1 base, there was a span of 14 bases. Germline values: CDR1 MDHEN, CDR2 SYDVKM. CDR3 nucleotides: TGTGCCAGCGGAAATGGCGGGACCCAAGAGACCCAGTACTTC. Its translation is CASGNGGTQETQYF.

This clonotype appeared a few times. V usage is TRBV14 and J usage is TRBJ2-7, with a weak D call TRBD1 (6 bases). CDR3 length equals 13 residues. Germline V gene data show CDR1 as SGHDN and CDR2 as FVKESK. The germline V and J ends were trimmed by 1 base and 6 bases, with 10 bases remaining between them. The CDR3 nucleotides are TGTGCCAGCAGCCAAGCCAGGGGCGGCGAGCAGTACGTC. It is translated as CASSQARGGEQYV.

This clonotype was observed at least ten times. The V gene is TRBV10-2, the J gene TRBJ2-5; D may correspond to TRBD1 or TRBD2 (5 bases each). The CDR3 is 16 residues long. Germline CDR1 and CDR2: WSHSY and SAAADI. V was cut by 7 bases and J by 1 base, with 19 bases left in between. The CDR3 protein is CASTRGSLGVQETQYF. The CDR3, as DNA: TGCGCCAGCACCCGGGGCTCCTTGGGGGTCCAAGAGACCCAGTACTTC.

This clonotype occurred a few times. The V and J genes are TRBV10-3 and TRBJ2-3, with D possibly matching TRBD2 (6 bases). Trimming took off 4 bases at V and 4 bases at J, with 12 bases between the two ends. CDR1 is ENHRY and CDR2 is SYGVKD in the germline V gene. The CDR3 runs to 14 residues. The CDR3 DNA reads as TGTGCCATCAGTGCGGCGGGGTCGCCAGATACGCAGTATTTT. As protein: CAISAAGSPDTQYF.

This clonotype was found many times. The chain recombines TRBV11-2 with TRBJ2-5, with D possibly TRBD2 on 6 matching bases. The V gene's germline CDR1 is SGHAT and CDR2 FQNNGV. CDR3 size: 14 residues. V lost 5 bases and J 2 bases, leaving 12 bases between the germline ends. The CDR3 region has the DNA TGTGCCAGCAGCCCCGGGACTGCACAAGAGACCCAGTACTTC. This codes for CASSPGTAQETQYF.

This clonotype has a handful of counts. The CDR3 DNA sequence: TGTGCCAGCTCACCGCCTGACTACCTCCAAGAGACCCAGTACTTC. Translating it yields CASSPPDYLQETQYF. The J gene is TRBJ2-5, the V gene TRBV18, with a tentative D call TRBD2 (5 bases). The CDR3 extends over 15 amino acids. The V end was cut by 3 bases, the J end by 1 base, with 12 bases between. Per germline, CDR1 KGHSH and CDR2 LQKENI.

This clonotype was counted many times. J is TRBJ2-7 and V is TRBV5-1, with 11 positions matching TRBD1. CDR3 length equals 15 residues. Germline assignment: CDR1 SGHRS and CDR2 YFSETQ. The V gene end was trimmed by 0 bases and the J gene end by 7 bases; junction bases not matched to a gene: 6. This CDR3 is CASSLAGTGGYEQYF. CDR3 coding DNA: TGCGCCAGCAGCTTGGCGGGGACAGGGGGTTATGAGCAGTACTTC.

This chain uses TRBV25-1 with TRBJ2-7; D is unresolved. CDR3 length: 16 amino acids. The germline gives CDR1 MGHDK, CDR2 SYGVNS. The germline V and J ends were trimmed by 2 bases and 0 bases, with 14 bases remaining between them. In DNA form, the CDR3 reads TGTGCCAGCAGTGAACGTCTAGACTTCTCCTCCTACGAGCAGTACTTC. As protein: CASSERLDFSSYEQYF.